The source of this T cell receptor (beta chain) is a study of blood T cell repertoires in COVID-19. In the original processing: Amplification with reference gene primers provided the estimates of nucleated cell counts. The repertoire was sequenced with immunoSEQ multiplex PCR; TCRdb's copy has only in-frame clones and lacks some. The DNA gave D and trimming, while V, J and clone size come from that table. The sample contains 170,000 or so clones, about 90% of which appear only once. A few counts support this clone. The germline gives CDR1 MNHNS, CDR2 SASEGT. The CDR3 sequence is 15 residues long. The V gene end was trimmed by 3 bases and the J gene end by 8 bases; junction bases not matched to a gene: 7.

The TCR was taken from a woman aged 45-59 years who had recovered from COVID-19. The rearrangement uses TRBV6-1 and TRBJ1-6; TRBD1 matches at 7 bases. What was sequenced was PBMCs or T cells enriched from blood (not recorded which). CDR3 residues: CASSERQGTYSPLHF. DNA for the CDR3: TGTGCCAGCAGTGAGAGACAGGGCACGTATTCACCCCTCCACTTT.